The following is a TCR beta chain sequence with its context. Its antigen is still unknown. No much larger clonotype is one base removed from it; base qualities were not supplied. This specimen's time point label, interpreted: pre-treatment sample, taken before nivolumab and TIL therapy. Excised metastases, mostly pleural nodules or supraclavicular lymph nodes, were used as baseline tumor samples and were taken from the same resection from which TIL were grown. Tumors were harvested before any PD-1/PD-L1 blockade; patients then received nivolumab, and those progressing received lymphodepletion, expanded TIL infusion and IL-2. Adults with stage 4 NSCLC were enrolled in a dual-center phase I trial from late 2017 to January 2020. Samples were obtained from a single-arm, open-label phase I trial in which tumor-infiltrating lymphocyte therapy with nivolumab was evaluated in advanced non-small cell lung cancer. Portions of each resected tumor were snap-frozen in liquid nitrogen and stored at -80 °C. Using laser-capture macrodissection, tumor regions of interest were selected on H&E sections, then pulverized into roughly 14 mg aliquots and extracted using Qiagen Allprep kits.

V and J are trimmed by 8 bases and 4 bases, and the gene matches miss 6 bases of the junction. The CDR3 has 15 amino acids, counting the end cysteine and phenylalanine. Of all the DNA, just the CDR3 is kept, 45 bases in frame from base 1. Sequences ENHRY (CDR1) and SYGVKD (CDR2) are obtained from the germline V gene. Using bias-controlled multiplex PCR with the immunoSEQ v3 hsTCRB kit, the TCR beta CDR3 regions were amplified from genomic DNA. The TCR libraries were sequenced on an Illumina NextSeq 500 to approximately 1.8 million read pairs for survey level or about 5-6 million read pairs for deep level. On the study's bioinformatics: The immunoSEQ Analyzer software assigned V, D and J genes, filtered out non-productive sequences, and reported clonality. To compare repertoires between infused TIL and blood, productive Simpson clonality was used along with the Morisita overlap index of productive TRB rearrangements. TCRdb carries this immuneACCESS record with in-frame sequences only. Its versions omit some clonotypes, under half of them owing to an unresolved V gene in the studies checked, with the rest unexplained. Clone size and the V and J calls come from that table; the DNA yielded D and trimming. This sample lists about 26,000 clones; 63% were detected once. The ten most abundant clones make up about 16% of the sample.

This specimen belongs to a study of TIL therapy for anti-PD-1-resistant metastatic lung cancer (dated by TCRdb to the early 2020s). Background on the whole study: Enrolled patients had a median age of around 49 years (range about 35-85) and a median tumor PD-L1 proportion score of around 5.9%. Across the cohort, whole-exome sequencing showed a median non-synonymous tumor mutation burden of under 1.8 mutations per megabase. Most of the cohort had lung adenocarcinoma, a handful of tumors were EGFR-mutant and two were ALK-rearranged, and half of the patients were current or former smokers. Tumor and peripheral blood T cell receptor beta sequencing was used to track clonotypes across tumor, expanded TIL product and serial blood samples. The paper as a whole reports these results and caveats: The cohort was highly selected, including more treatment-naive, never-smoker and oncogene-addicted patients than is typical, which limits generalizability. The study protocol defined all tumor marker inferences as exploratory. Higher clonality and lower diversity were observed in expanded TIL cultures than in baseline intratumoral T cells (median clonality around 6% vs 30%, p < 0.0001). Clonal turnover during TIL culture was high, and many clones enriched in the product were not detected in the baseline tumor, suggesting clonal contraction instead of faithful expansion.

Source: tumor tissue, taken at baseline. This receptor was identified in a woman between 25 and 85 years old with non-small cell lung cancer. The chain is made from TRBV10-3 and TRBJ2-2, with 11 bases in between that match TRBD2. The nucleotides are TGTGCCATCGGGGGACTAGCGGCGTTCACCGGGGAGCTGTTTTTT. Its protein reads: CAIGGLAAFTGELFF.